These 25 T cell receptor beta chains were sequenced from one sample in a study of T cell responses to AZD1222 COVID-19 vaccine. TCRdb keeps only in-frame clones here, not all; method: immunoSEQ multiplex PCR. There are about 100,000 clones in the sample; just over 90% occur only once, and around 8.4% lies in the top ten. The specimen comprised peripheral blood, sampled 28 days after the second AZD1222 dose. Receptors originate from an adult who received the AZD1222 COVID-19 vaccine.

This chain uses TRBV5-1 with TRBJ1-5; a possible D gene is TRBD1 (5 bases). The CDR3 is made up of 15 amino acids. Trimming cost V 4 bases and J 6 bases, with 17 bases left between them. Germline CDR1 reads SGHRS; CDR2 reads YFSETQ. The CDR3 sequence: CASSPGTTNPQPQHF. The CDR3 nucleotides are TGCGCCAGCAGCCCTGGGACGACGAACCCTCAGCCCCAGCATTTT.

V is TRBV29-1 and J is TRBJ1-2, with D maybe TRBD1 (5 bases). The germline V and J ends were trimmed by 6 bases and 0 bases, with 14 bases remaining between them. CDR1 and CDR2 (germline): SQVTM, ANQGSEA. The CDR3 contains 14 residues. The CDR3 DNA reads TGCAGCGTAAAACAGGTCGAAACTAACTATGGCTACACCTTC. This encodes CSVKQVETNYGYTF.

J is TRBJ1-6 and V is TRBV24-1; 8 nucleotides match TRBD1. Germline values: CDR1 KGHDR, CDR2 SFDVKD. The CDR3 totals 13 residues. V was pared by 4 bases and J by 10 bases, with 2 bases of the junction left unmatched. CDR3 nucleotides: TGTGCCACCAGTGAGTCAGGGGGCTCACCCCTCCACTTT. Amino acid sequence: CATSESGGSPLHF.

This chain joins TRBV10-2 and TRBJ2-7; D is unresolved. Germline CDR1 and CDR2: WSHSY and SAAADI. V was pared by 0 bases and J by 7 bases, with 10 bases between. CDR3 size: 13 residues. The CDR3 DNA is TGCGCCAGCAGTGAGTCCGCCACTACGGAGCAGTACTTC. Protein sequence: CASSESATTEQYF.

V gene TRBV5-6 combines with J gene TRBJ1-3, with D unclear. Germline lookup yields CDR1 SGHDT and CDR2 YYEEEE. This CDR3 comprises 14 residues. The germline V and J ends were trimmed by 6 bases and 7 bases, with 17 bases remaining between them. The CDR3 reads CASTNPGSGNTIYF. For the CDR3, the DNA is TGTGCCAGCACCAACCCGGGCTCGGGGAACACCATATATTTT.

CDR3 nucleotides: TGTGCCAGCAGGGAGACAGTCTCCCCTGGCTACACCTTC. It specifies CASRETVSPGYTF. J is TRBJ1-2 and V is TRBV6-5; TRBD1 is a possible D gene (5 bases). V gave up 6 bases and J gave up 7 bases, with 15 bases separating them. Germline loops: CDR1 MNHEY, CDR2 SVGAGI. The CDR3 runs to 13 residues.

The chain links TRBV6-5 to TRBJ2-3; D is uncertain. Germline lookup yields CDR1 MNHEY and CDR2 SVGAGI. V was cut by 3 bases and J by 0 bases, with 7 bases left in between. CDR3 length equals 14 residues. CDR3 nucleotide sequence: TGTGCCAGCAGTTATCTTACTAGCACAGATACGCAGTATTTT. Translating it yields CASSYLTSTDTQYF.

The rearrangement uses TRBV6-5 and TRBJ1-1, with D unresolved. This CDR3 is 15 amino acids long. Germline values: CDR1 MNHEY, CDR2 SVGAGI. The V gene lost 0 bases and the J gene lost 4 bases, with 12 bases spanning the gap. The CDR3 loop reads CASSYSNRVRTEAFF. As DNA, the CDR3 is TGTGCCAGCAGTTACTCTAATAGGGTTCGCACTGAAGCTTTCTTT.

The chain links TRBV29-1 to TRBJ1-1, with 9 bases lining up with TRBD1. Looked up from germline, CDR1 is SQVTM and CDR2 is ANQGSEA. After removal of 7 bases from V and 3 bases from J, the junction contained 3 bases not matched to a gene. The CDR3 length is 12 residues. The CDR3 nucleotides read TGCAGCGCCCGGACAGGGGACACTGAAGCTTTCTTT. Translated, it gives CSARTGDTEAFF.

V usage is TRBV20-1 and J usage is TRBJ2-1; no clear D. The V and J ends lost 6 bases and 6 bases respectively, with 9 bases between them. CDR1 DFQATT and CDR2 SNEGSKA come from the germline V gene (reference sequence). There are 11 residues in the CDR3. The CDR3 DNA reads TGCAGTGCCCATAGAGGCAATGAGCAGTTCTTC. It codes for CSAHRGNEQFF.

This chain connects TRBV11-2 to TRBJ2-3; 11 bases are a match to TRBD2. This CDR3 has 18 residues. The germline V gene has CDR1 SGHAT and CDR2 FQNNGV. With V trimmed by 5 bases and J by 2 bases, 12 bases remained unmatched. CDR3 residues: CASSMTSGTLENTDTQYF. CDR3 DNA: TGTGCCAGCAGCATGACTAGCGGGACTCTCGAGAACACAGATACGCAGTATTTT.

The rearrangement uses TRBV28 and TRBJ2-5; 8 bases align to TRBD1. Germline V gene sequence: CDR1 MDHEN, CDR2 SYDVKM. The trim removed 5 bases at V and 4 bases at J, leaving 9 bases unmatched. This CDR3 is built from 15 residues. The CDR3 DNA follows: TGTGCCAGCAGTGGGGATCGACAGGGGATAGAGACCCAGTACTTC. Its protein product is CASSGDRQGIETQYF.

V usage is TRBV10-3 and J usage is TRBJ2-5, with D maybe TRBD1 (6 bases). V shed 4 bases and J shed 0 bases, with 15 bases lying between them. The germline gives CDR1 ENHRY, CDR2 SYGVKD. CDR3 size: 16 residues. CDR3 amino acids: CAISGLGRGNQETQYF. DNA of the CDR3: TGTGCCATCAGTGGTTTGGGCAGGGGAAACCAAGAGACCCAGTACTTC.

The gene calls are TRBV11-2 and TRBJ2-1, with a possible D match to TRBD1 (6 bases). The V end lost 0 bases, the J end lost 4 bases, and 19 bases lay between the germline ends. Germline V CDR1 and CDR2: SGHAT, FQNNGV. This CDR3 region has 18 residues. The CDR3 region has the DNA TGTGCCAGCAGCTTAGATAAAGGCTGGAAGGGGGTTTACAATGAGCAGTTCTTC. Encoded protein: CASSLDKGWKGVYNEQFF.

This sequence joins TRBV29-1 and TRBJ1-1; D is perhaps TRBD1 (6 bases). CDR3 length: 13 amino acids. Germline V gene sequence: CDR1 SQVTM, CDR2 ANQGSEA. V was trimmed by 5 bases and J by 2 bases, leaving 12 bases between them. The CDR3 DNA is TGCAGCGTTTCTCTAGGGGGAAACACTGAAGCTTTCTTT. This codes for CSVSLGGNTEAFF.

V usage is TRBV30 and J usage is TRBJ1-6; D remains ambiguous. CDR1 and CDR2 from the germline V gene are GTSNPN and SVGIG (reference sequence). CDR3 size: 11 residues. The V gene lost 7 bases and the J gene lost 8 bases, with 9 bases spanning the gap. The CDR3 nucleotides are TGTGCCTCGAACAGAGATTCACCCCTCCACTTT. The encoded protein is CASNRDSPLHF.

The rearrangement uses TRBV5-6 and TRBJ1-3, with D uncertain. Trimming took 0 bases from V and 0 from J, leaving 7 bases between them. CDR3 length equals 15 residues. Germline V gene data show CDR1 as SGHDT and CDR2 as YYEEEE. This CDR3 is CASSLVTSSGNTIYF. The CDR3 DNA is TGTGCCAGCAGCTTGGTAACCAGCTCTGGAAACACCATATATTTT.

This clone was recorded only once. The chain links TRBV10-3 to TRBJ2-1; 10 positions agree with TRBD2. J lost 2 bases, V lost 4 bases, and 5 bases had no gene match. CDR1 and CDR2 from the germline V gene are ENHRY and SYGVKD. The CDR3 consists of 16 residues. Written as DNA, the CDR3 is TGTGCCATCAGTGTCTCTAGCGGGAGAACCTACAATGAGCAGTTCTTC. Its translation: CAISVSSGRTYNEQFF.

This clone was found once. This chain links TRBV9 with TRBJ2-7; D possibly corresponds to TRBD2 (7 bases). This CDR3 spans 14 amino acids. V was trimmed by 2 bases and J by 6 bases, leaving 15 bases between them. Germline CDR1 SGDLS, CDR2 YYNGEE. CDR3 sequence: CASSVQQGGGEQYF. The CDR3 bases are TGTGCCAGCAGCGTCCAACAGGGCGGGGGCGAGCAGTACTTC.

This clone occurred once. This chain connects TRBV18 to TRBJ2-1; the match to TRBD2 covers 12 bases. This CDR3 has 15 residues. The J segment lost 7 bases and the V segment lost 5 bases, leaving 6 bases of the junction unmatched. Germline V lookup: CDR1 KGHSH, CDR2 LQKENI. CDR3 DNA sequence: TGTGCCAGCTCAAGACTAGCGGGAGATGGGAATGAGCAGTTCTTC. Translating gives CASSRLAGDGNEQFF.

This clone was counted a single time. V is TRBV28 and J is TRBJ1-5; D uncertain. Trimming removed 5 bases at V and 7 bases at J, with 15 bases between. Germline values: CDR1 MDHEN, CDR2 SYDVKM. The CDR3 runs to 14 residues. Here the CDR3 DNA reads TGTGCCAGCAGTCAAAGTAACGGGGAGCAGCCCCAGCATTTT. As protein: CASSQSNGEQPQHF.

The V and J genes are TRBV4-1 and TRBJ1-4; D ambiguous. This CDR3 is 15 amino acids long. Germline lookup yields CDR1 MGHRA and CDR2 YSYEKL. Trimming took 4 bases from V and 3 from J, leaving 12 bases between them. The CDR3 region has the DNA TGCGCCAGCAGCCCCAGCCAAAGCGCTAATGAAAAACTGTTTTTT. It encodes CASSPSQSANEKLFF.

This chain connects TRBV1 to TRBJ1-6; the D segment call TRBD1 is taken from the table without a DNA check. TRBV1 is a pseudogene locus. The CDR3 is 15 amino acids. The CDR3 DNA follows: TGCACCAGCAGCCAACACGGGACAGGGATATCACCCCTCCACTTT. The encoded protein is CTSSQHGTGISPLHF.

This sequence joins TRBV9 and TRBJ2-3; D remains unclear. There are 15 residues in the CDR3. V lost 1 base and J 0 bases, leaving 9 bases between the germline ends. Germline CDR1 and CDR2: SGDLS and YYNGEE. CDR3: CASSVFDSSTDTQYF. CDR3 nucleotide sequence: TGTGCCAGCAGCGTATTTGACTCTAGCACAGATACGCAGTATTTT. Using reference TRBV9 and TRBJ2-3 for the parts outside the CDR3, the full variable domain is DSGVTQTPKHLITATGQRVTLRCSPRSGDLSVYWYQQSLDQGLQFLIQYYNGEERAKGNILERFSAQQFPDLHSELNLSSLELGDSALYFCASSVFDSSTDTQYFGPGTRLTVL.

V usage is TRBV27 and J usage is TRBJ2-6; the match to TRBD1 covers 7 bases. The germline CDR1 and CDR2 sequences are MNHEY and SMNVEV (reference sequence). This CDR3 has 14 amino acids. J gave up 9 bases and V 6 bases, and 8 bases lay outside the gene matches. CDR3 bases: TGTGCCAGCAGACAAGGGACAGCAGTCAACGTCCTGACTTTC. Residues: CASRQGTAVNVLTF.